Listed below are T cell receptor beta chains from one sample, sequenced in a study of T cells after yellow fever vaccination. TCRdb ran MiXCR on the 5' RACE reads and lists one entry per CDR3 protein. The table has around 610,000 distinct CDR3 sequences, less than 15% seen once. The source material was PBMCs, sampled on the day of the yellow fever booster vaccination. All receptors come from a man aged 30 to 39 who received the YFV17D yellow fever vaccine. Each CDR3 is given with its conserved first and last residue. The order of the fields is J gene, V gene, clone size, D gene, CDR3 protein, CDR3 DNA. D genes are given only for firm matches. Clone size, where shown, is once, few, many, or a class for clones that have expanded.

j_call: TRBJ2-7; v_call: TRBV7-2; clone_size: many; d_call: TRBD2; cdr3_aa: CASSLGRRLAGAEQYF; cdr3_nt: TGTGCCAGCAGCTTAGGGCGGCGACTAGCGGGAGCCGAGCAGTACTTC
j_call: TRBJ2-2; v_call: TRBV3-1; clone_size: -; d_call: TRBD2; cdr3_aa: CASSSVIAGIGELFF; cdr3_nt: TGTGCCAGCAGCTCTGTTATAGCGGGAATCGGGGAGCTGTTTTTT
j_call: TRBJ2-1; v_call: TRBV5-1; clone_size: -; d_call: TRBD2; cdr3_aa: CASSLAARLAGEGQFF; cdr3_nt: TGCGCCAGCAGCTTGGCCGCTAGGCTAGCGGGAGAGGGGCAGTTCTTC
j_call: TRBJ2-2; v_call: TRBV12-5; clone_size: -; d_call: -; cdr3_aa: CASGSTTRDSNTGELFF; cdr3_nt: TGTGCTAGTGGTTCTACCACCAGGGACTCGAACACCGGGGAGCTGTTTTTT
j_call: TRBJ2-5; v_call: TRBV7-6; clone_size: few; d_call: -; cdr3_aa: CASSPNSNGIQETQYF; cdr3_nt: TGTGCCAGCAGCCCTAATTCCAATGGGATACAAGAGACCCAGTACTTC
j_call: TRBJ2-1; v_call: TRBV7-8; clone_size: -; d_call: -; cdr3_aa: CASSHYYSPHEQFF; cdr3_nt: TGTGCCAGCAGCCATTACTATAGCCCTCATGAGCAGTTCTTC
j_call: TRBJ2-3; v_call: TRBV19; clone_size: -; d_call: -; cdr3_aa: CASSMSGTPDTQYF; cdr3_nt: TGTGCCAGTAGTATGAGCGGCACTCCAGATACGCAGTATTTT
j_call: TRBJ2-5; v_call: TRBV5-1; clone_size: few; d_call: TRBD1; cdr3_aa: CASSLTGALQYF; cdr3_nt: TGCGCCAGCAGCCTGACAGGGGCACTCCAGTACTTC
j_call: TRBJ1-5; v_call: TRBV5-5; clone_size: once; d_call: -; cdr3_aa: CASSLIAGSSNQPQHF; cdr3_nt: TGTGCCAGCAGCTTGATCGCAGGGTCTAGCAATCAGCCCCAGCATTTT
j_call: TRBJ2-7; v_call: TRBV28; clone_size: -; d_call: -; cdr3_aa: CASSLRRGPYEQYF; cdr3_nt: TGTGCCAGCAGTTTGCGTAGGGGCCCCTACGAGCAGTACTTC
j_call: TRBJ2-7; v_call: TRBV5-1; clone_size: few; d_call: TRBD1; cdr3_aa: CASSWDRVEQYF; cdr3_nt: TGCGCCAGCAGCTGGGACAGAGTCGAGCAGTACTTC
j_call: TRBJ2-1; v_call: TRBV7-8; clone_size: -; d_call: -; cdr3_aa: CASSLARASSYNEQFF; cdr3_nt: TGTGCCAGCAGCTTAGCCAGGGCCAGCTCCTACAATGAGCAGTTCTTC
j_call: TRBJ2-1; v_call: TRBV29-1; clone_size: few; d_call: TRBD2; cdr3_aa: CSVGVGLADTEQFF; cdr3_nt: TGCAGCGTTGGGGTGGGACTAGCGGATACTGAGCAGTTCTTC
j_call: TRBJ2-2; v_call: TRBV5-1; clone_size: few; d_call: -; cdr3_aa: CASSSSSRSGTGELFF; cdr3_nt: TGCGCCAGCAGCTCCTCATCTCGGTCGGGCACCGGGGAGCTGTTTTTT
j_call: TRBJ2-1; v_call: TRBV6-2/TRBV6-3; clone_size: few; d_call: -; cdr3_aa: CASSYEGRSSYNEQFF; cdr3_nt: TGTGCCAGCAGTTACGAGGGCAGGAGCTCCTACAATGAGCAGTTCTTC
j_call: TRBJ2-1; v_call: TRBV30; clone_size: few; d_call: -; cdr3_aa: CAWSVSFGHNEQFF; cdr3_nt: TGTGCCTGGAGTGTCTCCTTTGGGCACAATGAGCAGTTCTTC
j_call: TRBJ1-5; v_call: TRBV7-9; clone_size: -; d_call: -; cdr3_aa: CASSLGTAEPQHF; cdr3_nt: TGTGCCAGCAGCTTGGGAACGGCCGAGCCCCAGCATTTT
j_call: TRBJ1-1; v_call: TRBV18; clone_size: -; d_call: -; cdr3_aa: CASSPAVSEAFF; cdr3_nt: TGTGCCAGCTCACCTGCCGTATCTGAAGCTTTCTTT
j_call: TRBJ1-1; v_call: TRBV7-9; clone_size: -; d_call: -; cdr3_aa: CASSFGDVNTEAFF; cdr3_nt: TGTGCCAGCAGCTTTGGGGATGTGAACACTGAAGCTTTCTTT
j_call: TRBJ2-3; v_call: TRBV5-5; clone_size: -; d_call: TRBD1; cdr3_aa: CASNTQGLRDTQYF; cdr3_nt: TGTGCCAGCAACACACAGGGGTTAAGAGATACGCAGTATTTT
j_call: TRBJ2-7; v_call: TRBV20-1; clone_size: few; d_call: -; cdr3_aa: CSAMSGAPYEQYF; cdr3_nt: TGCAGTGCTATGTCAGGGGCCCCCTACGAGCAGTACTTC
j_call: TRBJ2-2; v_call: TRBV10-3; clone_size: -; d_call: -; cdr3_aa: CAIMVVRAENTGELFF; cdr3_nt: TGTGCCATCATGGTGGTACGAGCGGAGAACACCGGGGAGCTGTTTTTT
j_call: TRBJ2-1; v_call: TRBV7-2; clone_size: few; d_call: -; cdr3_aa: CATRRVPYNEQFF; cdr3_nt: TGTGCCACCCGGAGGGTCCCCTACAATGAGCAGTTCTTC
j_call: TRBJ2-4; v_call: TRBV30; clone_size: few; d_call: -; cdr3_aa: CAWSVQVKNIQYF; cdr3_nt: TGTGCCTGGAGTGTTCAGGTTAAAAACATTCAGTACTTC
j_call: TRBJ2-5; v_call: TRBV20-1; clone_size: -; d_call: -; cdr3_aa: CSAPDRKMGGETQYF; cdr3_nt: TGCAGTGCTCCCGACAGGAAAATGGGCGGAGAGACCCAGTACTTC
j_call: TRBJ1-2; v_call: TRBV9; clone_size: few; d_call: TRBD1; cdr3_aa: CASSPGTGPYGYTF; cdr3_nt: TGTGCCAGCAGCCCTGGGACAGGGCCCTATGGCTACACCTTC
j_call: TRBJ2-5; v_call: TRBV15; clone_size: -; d_call: -; cdr3_aa: CATSRDPAGGQETQYF; cdr3_nt: TGTGCCACCAGCAGAGACCCAGCTGGGGGCCAAGAGACCCAGTACTTC
j_call: TRBJ2-4; v_call: TRBV5-1; clone_size: few; d_call: -; cdr3_aa: CASRRPPAGPENIQYF; cdr3_nt: TGCGCCAGCAGACGCCCTCCGGCTGGACCAGAAAACATTCAGTACTTC
j_call: TRBJ2-7; v_call: TRBV6-5; clone_size: -; d_call: -; cdr3_aa: CASISPGYEQYF; cdr3_nt: TGTGCCAGCATTTCCCCAGGGTACGAGCAGTACTTC
j_call: TRBJ2-7; v_call: TRBV6-5; clone_size: few; d_call: TRBD2; cdr3_aa: CASSYQVLAGGRAYEQYF; cdr3_nt: TGTGCCAGCAGTTATCAAGTCCTAGCGGGAGGGCGAGCCTACGAGCAGTACTTC
j_call: TRBJ2-1; v_call: TRBV24-1; clone_size: -; d_call: TRBD1; cdr3_aa: CATSDRTGTYNEQFF; cdr3_nt: TGTGCCACCAGTGATCGGACAGGGACCTACAATGAGCAGTTCTTC
j_call: TRBJ1-2; v_call: TRBV9; clone_size: -; d_call: TRBD1; cdr3_aa: CASRRGDRGLGPSYGYTF; cdr3_nt: TGTGCCAGTCGCCGAGGAGACAGGGGGCTCGGACCCTCCTATGGCTACACCTTC
j_call: TRBJ2-3; v_call: TRBV20-1; clone_size: few; d_call: TRBD2; cdr3_aa: CSADSWGEGGTDTQYF; cdr3_nt: TGCAGTGCCGACTCCTGGGGGGAGGGAGGTACAGATACGCAGTATTTT
j_call: TRBJ2-1; v_call: TRBV7-6; clone_size: few; d_call: TRBD1; cdr3_aa: CASSFTGGREQFF; cdr3_nt: TGTGCCAGCAGCTTCACAGGGGGCCGTGAGCAGTTCTTC
j_call: TRBJ1-5; v_call: TRBV6-5; clone_size: -; d_call: -; cdr3_aa: CASSYVGGGIRQPQHF; cdr3_nt: TGTGCCAGCAGTTACGTGGGGGGCGGAATTCGGCAGCCCCAGCATTTT
j_call: TRBJ1-5; v_call: TRBV20-1; clone_size: few; d_call: -; cdr3_aa: CSARDDTARGQPQHF; cdr3_nt: TGCAGTGCTAGAGATGACACAGCTCGGGGTCAGCCCCAGCATTTT
j_call: TRBJ2-7; v_call: TRBV5-1; clone_size: few; d_call: -; cdr3_aa: CASSREPYEQYF; cdr3_nt: TGCGCCAGCAGCCGTGAGCCCTACGAGCAGTACTTC
j_call: TRBJ1-2; v_call: TRBV28; clone_size: few; d_call: -; cdr3_aa: CASSLHGQSIYEGYTF; cdr3_nt: TGTGCCAGCAGTCTACACGGACAGTCTATCTATGAGGGCTACACCTTC
j_call: TRBJ2-1; v_call: TRBV7-9; clone_size: few; d_call: -; cdr3_aa: CASSLEHIEQFF; cdr3_nt: TGTGCCAGCAGCTTGGAGCACATTGAGCAGTTCTTC
j_call: TRBJ2-1; v_call: TRBV7-9; clone_size: few; d_call: -; cdr3_aa: CASSFSKNEQFF; cdr3_nt: TGTGCCAGCAGCTTTTCGAAAAATGAGCAGTTCTTC
j_call: TRBJ2-3; v_call: TRBV3-1; clone_size: many; d_call: TRBD2; cdr3_aa: CASSLGGAREDTQYF; cdr3_nt: TGTGCCAGCAGCCTCGGGGGGGCTCGTGAAGATACGCAGTATTTT
j_call: TRBJ2-5; v_call: TRBV18; clone_size: -; d_call: -; cdr3_aa: CASSRSGSQETQYF; cdr3_nt: TGTGCCAGCTCACGATCGGGTAGCCAAGAGACCCAGTACTTC
j_call: TRBJ2-1; v_call: TRBV9; clone_size: -; d_call: -; cdr3_aa: CASSVGLGGYNEQFF; cdr3_nt: TGTGCCAGCAGCGTAGGTCTAGGAGGGTACAATGAGCAGTTCTTC
j_call: TRBJ2-4; v_call: TRBV7-9; clone_size: few; d_call: -; cdr3_aa: CASSQGPSGNIQYF; cdr3_nt: TGTGCCAGCAGCCAGGGCCCCTCGGGAAACATTCAGTACTTC
j_call: TRBJ1-2; v_call: TRBV27; clone_size: -; d_call: -; cdr3_aa: CASSLGPLAEGYTF; cdr3_nt: TGTGCCAGCAGTTTGGGGCCCCTAGCGGAGGGCTACACCTTC
j_call: TRBJ2-2; v_call: TRBV12-3/TRBV12-4; clone_size: few; d_call: -; cdr3_aa: CASSFGTEENTGELFF; cdr3_nt: TGTGCCAGCAGTTTCGGGACGGAAGAGAACACCGGGGAGCTGTTTTTT
j_call: TRBJ2-3; v_call: TRBV15; clone_size: many; d_call: TRBD1; cdr3_aa: CATSRDGQVRSDTQYF; cdr3_nt: TGTGCCACCAGCAGAGATGGACAGGTTAGGTCAGATACGCAGTATTTT
j_call: TRBJ1-2; v_call: TRBV28; clone_size: few; d_call: -; cdr3_aa: CASHAPGRFYGYTF; cdr3_nt: TGTGCCAGCCACGCCCCGGGACGGTTCTATGGCTACACCTTC
j_call: TRBJ2-5; v_call: TRBV4-1; clone_size: -; d_call: TRBD2; cdr3_aa: CASSQDPSGSRKTQYF; cdr3_nt: TGCGCCAGCAGCCAAGACCCTAGCGGGAGTCGAAAGACCCAGTACTTC
j_call: TRBJ1-3; v_call: TRBV6-2/TRBV6-3; clone_size: few; d_call: -; cdr3_aa: CASNQQGFSGNTIYF; cdr3_nt: TGTGCCAGCAATCAACAGGGCTTCTCTGGAAACACCATATATTTT
j_call: TRBJ1-1; v_call: TRBV20-1; clone_size: many; d_call: TRBD1; cdr3_aa: CSAPGQPNTEAFF; cdr3_nt: TGCAGTGCCCCGGGACAGCCGAACACTGAAGCTTTCTTT
j_call: TRBJ2-7; v_call: TRBV19; clone_size: few; d_call: TRBD2; cdr3_aa: CASSLRLAGSAYEQYF; cdr3_nt: TGTGCCAGTAGTCTCCGACTAGCGGGATCCGCATACGAGCAGTACTTC